This T cell receptor (beta chain) was observed in a study of blood T cell repertoires in COVID-19. Study-level information: PBMCs, B-cell-depleted T cells, or T cells provided the cDNA or gDNA that made up the material.

Produced via immunoSEQ multiplex PCR; TCRdb's table is partial and in-frame only. The sample has under 350,000 clones, under 90% seen once. This clone was observed a few times. The V end was cut by 3 bases, the J end by 0 bases, with 19 bases between. Germline CDR1 and CDR2: SGHKS and YYEKEE (reference sequence). This CDR3 region has 18 residues. The clonotype comes from a man between 45 and 60 years old with acute or convalescent COVID-19. The sequenced material came from peripheral blood. The J gene is TRBJ1-5, the V gene TRBV5-5, with D unclear. The CDR3 DNA follows: TGTGCCAGCAGCTCCTCCCACGAGGTGGCACTTAGCAATCAGCCCCAGCATTTT. Amino acids: CASSSSHEVALSNQPQHF. The full variable domain, rest sourced from reference TRBV5-5 and TRBJ1-5, is DAGVTQSPTHLIKTRGQQVTLRCSPISGHKSVSWYQQVLGQGPQFIFQYYEKEERGRGNFPDRFSARQFPNYSSELNVNALLLGDSALYLCASSSSHEVALSNQPQHFGDGTRLSIL.